This TCR beta chain was profiled in a study of shared clonotypes between healthy human individuals. Regarding the study as a whole: Non-shared clonotypes were found to have lower generation probabilities than the clonotypes that were shared by all four of the sorted-subset donors.

The naive CD8 fraction comprised CD45RO-negative cells positively selected for CCR7 and excluded terminally differentiated effector memory CD45RA+ cells. V shed 5 bases and J shed 9 bases, with 11 bases lying between them. The CDR3 has 11 residues. The germline V gene encodes CDR1 PRHDT and CDR2 FYEKMQ (reference sequence). This clone is a singleton in its sample. No antigen is known for it. Investigators spread the genomic DNA of each subset evenly over several immunoSEQ plates. Some clones are missing from TCRdb's copy, which holds only in-frame ones; the method was immunoSEQ multiplex PCR. The sample carries 2 million to 2.5 million clones, just under 95% recorded once.

This sequence originates from a man between 18 and 35 years old in good health. Sequenced material: naive CD8+ T cells sorted from blood. V gene TRBV13 combines with J gene TRBJ2-7; D unclear. CDR3 DNA sequence: TGTGCCAGCAGCGCCAGCGACGGGCAGTACTTC. It is translated as CASSASDGQYF.